This entry lists 13 T cell receptor beta chains sequenced from one sample in a study of persistence of HIV-infected CD4 T cells. Their target antigens are unknown. Lysates of CMV-infected fibroblasts at 10 ug/mL stimulated these cells. Responding CD4+ T cells were sorted by upregulation of both CD40 ligand and CD69. This was the immunoSEQ version 4 assay in survey mode. Assay: immunoSEQ multiplex PCR; the TCRdb copy retains only in-frame clones and omits some. This sample has several thousand clones, with about 67% found just once. Sequences were derived from CD4+ T cells sorted from PBMCs after approximately 18-hour stimulation, sampled from a patient who received antiretroviral therapy. Receptors originate from an adult man with HIV who was CMV-seropositive.

J is TRBJ1-4 and V is TRBV25-1; 8 bases fit TRBD1. CDR3 length: 14 residues. Unmatched junction bases numbered 8, after V lost 6 bases and J lost 8 bases. Germline CDR1 reads MGHDK; CDR2 reads SYGVNS. CDR3 protein: CASSAGGGFEKLFF. The CDR3 nucleotides are TGTGCCAGCAGCGCAGGGGGCGGTTTCGAAAAACTGTTTTTT.

The chain recombines TRBV5-1 with TRBJ1-1; 9 bases align to TRBD1. CDR1 is SGHRS, CDR2 YFSETQ, per germline. The CDR3 totals 14 residues. The V and J ends lost 0 bases and 5 bases, in that order; junction bases with no gene match: 2. The CDR3 DNA sequence: TGCGCCAGCAGCTTGGACGGGACAGGGACTGAAGCTTTCTTT. Translation gives CASSLDGTGTEAFF.

V is TRBV3-1 (or the pseudogene TRBV3-2) and J is TRBJ1-2; possibly TRBD1 for D (6 bases). CDR3 length: 15 residues. Trimming removed 4 bases at V and 7 bases at J, with 19 bases between. Germline V gene lookup returns CDR1 LGHDT and CDR2 YNNKEL (reference sequence). The DNA of the CDR3 is TGTGCCAGCAGCCCCCTCTTTCGGGGGCGGAGTGGCTACACCTTC. This sequence encodes CASSPLFRGRSGYTF.

In regard to this clone: The same CDR3 can be traced to other DNA sequences in this sample. The chain employs TRBV14 and TRBJ1-1; D is uncertain. Germline assignment: CDR1 SGHDN and CDR2 FVKESK. The CDR3 extends over 14 amino acids. V lost 1 base and J 0 bases, leaving 6 bases between the germline ends. This chain's CDR3 is CASSQAGMNTEAFF. DNA for the CDR3: TGTGCCAGCAGCCAAGCCGGGATGAACACTGAAGCTTTCTTT.

This clone appeared a single time. The chain recombines TRBV5-1 with TRBJ2-3; D remains unclear. Germline-derived CDR1 and CDR2 are SGHRS and YFSETQ. The CDR3 has 13 amino acids. Trimming stripped 1 base from V and 6 bases from J, with 9 bases between. The CDR3 nucleotides read TGCGCCAGCAGCTTGTTGGGTCCGGATACGCAGTATTTT. Translating gives CASSLLGPDTQYF.

V and J are TRBV6-5 and TRBJ2-1; D call uncertain. Trimming took 5 bases from V and 7 from J, leaving 9 bases between them. The CDR3 sequence is 12 residues long. CDR1 is MNHEY and CDR2 is SVGAGI in the germline V gene. CDR3 amino acids: CASSPRSNEQFF. The CDR3 DNA is TGTGCCAGCAGTCCTCGAAGTAATGAGCAGTTCTTC.

This chain's CDR3 is CASSPRTGTYSPLHF. The DNA of the CDR3 is TGTGCCAGCAGCCCGAGGACAGGGACGTATTCACCCCTCCACTTT. The chain combines TRBV4-2 with TRBJ1-6, with 8 bases that match TRBD1. V shed 4 bases, J shed 8 bases, and the junction held 7 bases outside the gene matches. The CDR3 loop spans 15 amino acids. The V gene's germline CDR1 is LGHNA and CDR2 YNFKEQ.

This chain links TRBV7-2 with TRBJ2-4; D may correspond to TRBD1 or TRBD2 (5 bases each). V lost 1 base and J lost 0, with 10 bases in between. The CDR3 extends over 16 amino acids. Looked up from germline, CDR1 is SGHTA and CDR2 is FQGNSA. The CDR3 loop is CASSLETGLAKNIQYF. CDR3 DNA: TGTGCCAGCAGCTTAGAAACAGGACTAGCCAAAAACATTCAGTACTTC.

The chain links TRBV7-6 to TRBJ2-3; D perhaps matches TRBD1 (7 bases). CDR3 length: 15 residues. Germline V gene lookup returns CDR1 SGHVS and CDR2 FNYEAQ. V lost 5 bases and J lost 2, with 14 bases in between. The DNA for the CDR3 is TGTGCCAGCAGCCGACTCAGGGGGGACACAGATACGCAGTATTTT. Its translation: CASSRLRGDTDTQYF.

The gene calls are TRBV7-2 and TRBJ2-2; a weak D match, TRBD2 (6 bases). V lost 7 bases and J 0 bases, leaving 12 bases between the germline ends. Germline CDR1 reads SGHTA; CDR2 reads FQGNSA. The CDR3 length is 15 residues. CDR3: CASITSRANTGELFF. CDR3 in DNA: TGTGCCAGCATTACTAGCCGCGCGAACACCGGGGAGCTGTTTTTT. Using reference TRBV7-2 and TRBJ2-2 for the parts outside the CDR3, the full variable domain is GAGVSQSPSNKVTEKGKDVELRCDPISGHTALYWYRQSLGQGLEFLIYFQGNSAPDKSGLPSDRFSAERTGGSVSTLTIQRTQQEDSAVYLCASITSRANTGELFFGEGSRLTVL.

This chain joins TRBV29-1 and TRBJ1-1; D is uncertain. This CDR3 is built from 15 residues. The germline V and J ends were trimmed by 4 bases and 0 bases, with 15 bases remaining between them. The germline V gene encodes CDR1 SQVTM and CDR2 ANQGSEA. The chain's CDR3 is CSVAPSTGMNTEAFF. In DNA, the CDR3 is TGCAGCGTTGCCCCTTCGACGGGGATGAACACTGAAGCTTTCTTT.

A few counts support this clone. The V call is TRBV11-3, the J call TRBJ1-3, with D unresolved. Looked up from germline, CDR1 is SGHNT and CDR2 is YENEEA. Trimming removed 2 bases from V and 0 bases from J, with 11 bases in between. The CDR3 covers 16 residues. The CDR3 DNA reads as TGTGCCAGCAGCTTATACCAGGCGCCCTCTGGAAACACCATATATTTT. Protein product: CASSLYQAPSGNTIYF.

The V gene is TRBV3-1 (or the pseudogene TRBV3-2), the J gene TRBJ2-7, with 11 bases aligning to TRBD2. V was pared by 1 base and J by 6 bases, with 17 bases of the junction left unmatched. The germline V gene has CDR1 LGHDT and CDR2 YNNKEL (reference sequence). CDR3 length: 19 residues. In DNA form, the CDR3 reads TGTGCCAGCAGCCAAGGGGCACTAGCGGGGGCCGAGAAGCTGGGCGAGCAGTACTTC. It codes for CASSQGALAGAEKLGEQYF.